The 5 T cell receptor beta chains below were found in one sample sequenced in a study of response to subunit inactivated influenza vaccine. From the RT-PCR reads, TCRdb called clonotypes with MiXCR, one entry per CDR3 protein. The sample lists about 650,000 distinct CDR3 sequences, 14% occurring once. The sample was PBMCs from blood, taken about 14 days before vaccination. These receptors were collected from a man in his forties or fifties who received an inactivated influenza vaccine.

V and J are TRBV9 and TRBJ2-7; TRBD2 matches 7 bases. CDR1 and CDR2 (germline): SGDLS, YYNGEE. After removal of 4 bases from V and 3 bases from J, the junction contained 13 bases not matched to a gene. The CDR3 length is 16 residues. CDR3 coding DNA: TGTGCCAGCAGCCTCGGGTCTGCGGGAGCTGGCTACGAGCAGTACTTC. As protein: CASSLGSAGAGYEQYF.

The CDR3 is CASSTSGQPNTGELFF. CDR3 DNA sequence: TGTGCCAGCAGCACCTCCGGACAGCCGAACACCGGGGAGCTGTTTTTT. The chain recombines TRBV28 with TRBJ2-2, with a weak D call TRBD1 (6 bases). The CDR3 covers 16 residues. The V gene lost 6 bases and the J gene lost 0 bases, with 14 bases spanning the gap. Looked up from germline, CDR1 is MDHEN and CDR2 is SYDVKM.

This clonotype was recorded a few times. The gene calls are TRBV14 and TRBJ2-3; D is undetermined. The ends were cut back, 4 bases at V and 1 base at J, with 9 bases in the middle. In germline, CDR1 is SGHDN, CDR2 FVKESK. There are 14 residues in the CDR3. This CDR3 is CASSPHRGTDTQYF. CDR3 nucleotides: TGTGCCAGCAGCCCCCACCGGGGCACAGATACGCAGTATTTT.

This clonotype occurred a few times. The chain has TRBV11-2 and TRBJ1-5; D gene uncertain. The V gene's germline CDR1 is SGHAT and CDR2 FQNNGV. The ends were cut back, 4 bases at V and 11 bases at J, with 21 bases in the middle. CDR3 length equals 15 residues. Written as DNA, the CDR3 is TGTGCCAGCAGCTCGGAGGTCGGACGGTCAGGAGCCCAGCATTTT. Translating gives CASSSEVGRSGAQHF. Full variable domain (remainder filled in from reference TRBV11-2 and TRBJ1-5): EAGVAQSPRYKIIEKRQSVAFWCNPISGHATLYWYQQILGQGPKLLIQFQNNGVVDDSQLPKDRFSAERLKGVDSTLKIQPAKLEDSAVYLCASSSEVGRSGAQHFGDGTRLSIL.

V and J are TRBV29-1 and TRBJ2-1; D may be TRBD1 (6 bases). The germline V gene has CDR1 SQVTM and CDR2 ANQGSEA. CDR3 length: 14 residues. Trimming took 7 bases from V and 1 from J, leaving 14 bases between them. The chain's CDR3 is CSALSRGSYNEQFF. CDR3 bases: TGCAGCGCCCTTTCGAGGGGGTCCTACAATGAGCAGTTCTTC.